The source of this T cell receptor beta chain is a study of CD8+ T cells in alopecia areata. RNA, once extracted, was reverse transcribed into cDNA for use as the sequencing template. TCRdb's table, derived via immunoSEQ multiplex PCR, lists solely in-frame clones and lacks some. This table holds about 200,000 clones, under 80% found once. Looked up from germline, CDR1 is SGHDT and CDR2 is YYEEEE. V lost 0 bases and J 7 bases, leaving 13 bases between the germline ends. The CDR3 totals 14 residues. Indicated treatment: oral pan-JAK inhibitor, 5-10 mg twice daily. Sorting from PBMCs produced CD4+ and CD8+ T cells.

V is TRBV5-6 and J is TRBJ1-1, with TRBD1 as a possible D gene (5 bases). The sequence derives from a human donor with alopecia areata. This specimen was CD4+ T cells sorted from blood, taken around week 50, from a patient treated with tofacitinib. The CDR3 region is CASSLVLGGIEAFF. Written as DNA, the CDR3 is TGTGCCAGCAGCTTGGTTCTTGGGGGGATTGAAGCTTTCTTT.